The clone carrying this TCR beta chain was seen repeatedly, ten times or more. The antigen is undetermined. V gave up 3 bases and J gave up 8 bases; unmatched junction bases: 3. The CDR3 loop spans 14 amino acids. CDR1 ENHRY and CDR2 SYGVKD come from the germline V gene. These data come from a study of naive and memory T cell subsets. General study points: No ground truth validated the naive and memory repertoire findings.

Separate alpha and beta amplification began at the second PCR step. Two oligonucleotides, mixed equimolar, formed the beta constant-region primer covering TRBC1 and TRBC2. The cDNA 3' end received a ligated single-stranded oligonucleotide carrying the SP2 primer and a 12-nucleotide UMI. Ligated cDNA was amplified by four rounds of PCR with nested alpha and beta constant-region primers and SP2. A single record per CDR3 protein comes from TCRdb applying MiXCR to the UMI-ligation and nested PCR reads. The sample comprises approximately 21,000 distinct CDR3 sequences, roughly 11% of which are singletons, and around 18% rests with the top ten.

The clonotype was recovered from a human donor in good health. Sequenced input: central memory CD8+ T cells from blood. The chain uses TRBV10-3 and TRBJ2-1, with TRBD1 matching 11 bases. The DNA for the CDR3 is TGTGCCATCAGTGAAAGGGACAGGGGGGATGAGCAGTTCTTC. It specifies CAISERDRGDEQFF.